The next 22 T cell receptor beta chains were all read from a single sample in a study of T-cell reconstitution after alpha-beta-depleted transplantation in children. Molecular barcoding with unique molecular identifiers was used for the TCRbeta library. One entry per CDR3 protein, called by TCRdb with MiXCR from the PCR reads. The profile shows around 600,000 distinct CDR3 sequences, approximately 22% of them singletons. The specimen comprised PBMCs, mostly from graft donor cells, sampled 360 days after TCRalphabeta/CD19-depleted stem cell transplant. The receptors stem from a boy under two years old who had a stem cell transplant for acute myeloid leukemia, so the T cells may come from the graft donor.

This chain links TRBV7-8 with TRBJ2-7, with 8 bases matching TRBD1. This CDR3 is built from 15 residues. Germline CDR1 and CDR2: SGHVS and FQNEAQ. V gave up 1 base and J gave up 3 bases; unmatched junction bases: 5. The DNA for the CDR3 is TGTGCCAGCAGCTTAGGGGGGGACAGGCTCTACGAGCAGTACTTC. This encodes CASSLGGDRLYEQYF.

At least ten counts were recorded for this clonotype. The gene calls are TRBV9 and TRBJ2-5; D gene unclear. V was cut by 0 bases and J by 5 bases, with 14 bases left in between. Germline values: CDR1 SGDLS, CDR2 YYNGEE. The CDR3 length is 15 residues. CDR3 region: CASSVESHNSETQYF. The CDR3 nucleotides read TGTGCCAGCAGCGTAGAAAGTCACAATTCCGAGACCCAGTACTTC.

The chain has TRBV12-3 or TRBV12-4 and TRBJ2-1; D is unclear. V lost 3 bases, J lost 8 bases, and 17 bases lay in between. The CDR3 contains 15 residues. CDR3 amino acids: CASSFRQRDWDEQFF. In nucleotides, the CDR3 is TGTGCCAGCAGTTTTCGGCAACGAGACTGGGATGAGCAGTTCTTC.

This clonotype was seen ten or more times. The chain is built from TRBV9 and TRBJ2-6; D is possibly TRBD2 (5 bases). This CDR3 is 15 amino acids long. V dropped 4 bases and J dropped 1 base, with 9 bases sitting between them. Germline V gene sequence: CDR1 SGDLS, CDR2 YYNGEE. As DNA, the CDR3 is TGTGCCAGCAGCCCGAGGGCATCTGGGGCCAACGTCCTGACTTTC. Translation: CASSPRASGANVLTF.

This clonotype was seen only a few times. The chain joins TRBV4-3 to TRBJ2-1; 7 bases are a match to TRBD1. Germline V gene lookup returns CDR1 LGHNA and CDR2 YSLEER. Trimming took 4 bases from V and 4 from J; bases not matched to a gene: 4. CDR3 length: 14 residues. This chain's CDR3 is CASSLGTEYNEQFF. CDR3 DNA sequence: TGCGCCAGCAGCCTCGGGACAGAGTACAATGAGCAGTTCTTC.

This chain links TRBV30 with TRBJ1-1; D is ambiguous. V shed 2 bases and J shed 0 bases, with 7 bases lying between them. From germline, CDR1 is GTSNPN and CDR2 SVGIG (reference sequence). CDR3 length: 13 amino acids. CDR3 in DNA: TGTGCCTGGAGTCTAGACATGAACACTGAAGCTTTCTTT. Translation: CAWSLDMNTEAFF.

This clonotype was detected many times. The rearrangement joins TRBV29-1 to TRBJ2-1; weak D call: TRBD2 (6 bases). This CDR3 spans 15 amino acids. In germline, CDR1 is SQVTM, CDR2 ANQGSEA. V was cut by 8 bases and J by 5 bases, with 22 bases left in between. The CDR3 coding sequence is TGCAGCTTTTCGGCGGGACGGAGTAGGAACAATGAGCAGTTCTTC. This codes for CSFSAGRSRNNEQFF.

J is TRBJ2-1 and V is TRBV12-3 or TRBV12-4, with D possibly TRBD1 on 5 matching bases. The germline V and J ends were trimmed by 3 bases and 6 bases, with 15 bases remaining between them. This CDR3 is 15 amino acids long. CDR3 residues: CASSLGPRSVNEQFF. The DNA of the CDR3 is TGTGCCAGCAGTTTGGGGCCCCGTTCGGTCAATGAGCAGTTCTTC.

Many counts were recorded for this clonotype. This chain joins TRBV4-1 and TRBJ2-2; 13 bases match TRBD2. This CDR3 is built from 17 residues. The V gene end was trimmed by 4 bases and the J gene end by 2 bases; junction bases not matched to a gene: 4. Germline lookup yields CDR1 MGHRA and CDR2 YSYEKL. The CDR3 sequence: CASSRGLAGLNTGELFF. For the CDR3, the DNA is TGCGCCAGCAGCCGGGGACTAGCGGGGCTAAACACCGGGGAGCTGTTTTTT.

This rearrangement joins TRBV3-1 to TRBJ2-1; perhaps D is TRBD1 or TRBD2 (5 bases each). CDR1 is LGHDT, CDR2 YNNKEL, per germline (reference sequence). Trimming cost V 3 bases and J 9 bases, with 12 bases left between them. The CDR3 sequence is 13 residues long. The CDR3 DNA sequence: TGTGCCAGCAGCCATGAGGGGCCGGGTGAGCAGTTCTTC. Translation: CASSHEGPGEQFF.

V usage is TRBV7-9 and J usage is TRBJ2-1; D might be TRBD1 or TRBD2, each matching 5 bases. There are 17 residues in the CDR3. CDR1 is SEHNR, CDR2 FQNEAQ, per germline (reference sequence). V lost 4 bases to trimming and J lost 7 bases, with 23 bases between them. CDR3 sequence (DNA): TGTGCCAGCAGCTCCCAGGTGGGAGCGTGGGGCCAAAATGAGCAGTTCTTC. Its translation: CASSSQVGAWGQNEQFF.

This clonotype was counted only a few times. The chain employs TRBV6-1 and TRBJ2-1; D gene ambiguous. CDR1 is MNHNS, CDR2 SASEGT, per germline. Trimming stripped 6 bases from V and 7 bases from J, with 16 bases between. This CDR3 spans 14 amino acids. The CDR3 coding sequence is TGTGCCAGCAGCCCGTACCTCGCCTCGAATGAGCAGTTCTTC. This gives the protein CASSPYLASNEQFF.

Many counts were recorded for this clonotype. The rearrangement uses TRBV25-1 and TRBJ1-2; D gene ambiguous. Germline V lookup: CDR1 MGHDK, CDR2 SYGVNS. Trimming cost V 1 base and J 8 bases, with 14 bases left between them. The CDR3 has 14 residues. The CDR3 coding sequence is TGTGCCAGCAGTGAATTAGGCTCCATCCGGGGCTACACCTTC. Its protein is CASSELGSIRGYTF.

In this sample, this clonotype turned up many times. V and J are TRBV12-3 or TRBV12-4 and TRBJ2-1; 7 nucleotides match TRBD2. V was clipped by 7 bases and J by 3 bases; unmatched bases: 6. This CDR3 has 14 amino acids. The CDR3 here is CASTVSGIYNEQFF. The CDR3 DNA sequence: TGTGCCAGCACCGTCAGCGGGATCTACAATGAGCAGTTCTTC.

The chain carries TRBV7-9 and TRBJ1-1, with 8 nucleotides matching TRBD1. CDR3 size: 16 residues. After removal of 4 bases from V and 0 bases from J, the junction contained 7 bases not matched to a gene. CDR1 and CDR2 from the germline V gene are SEHNR and FQNEAQ (reference sequence). The CDR3 is CASSSAPDRVNTEAFF. CDR3 DNA sequence: TGTGCCAGCAGCTCGGCACCGGACAGGGTGAACACTGAAGCTTTCTTT. The complete variable domain, with remaining parts taken from reference TRBV7-9 and TRBJ1-1, reads DTGVSQNPRHKITKRGQNVTFRCDPISEHNRLYWYRQTLGQGPEFLTYFQNEAQLEKSRLLSDRFSAERPKGSFSTLEIQRTEQGDSAMYLCASSSAPDRVNTEAFFGQGTRLTVV.

The chain carries TRBV18 and TRBJ1-2; weak D call: TRBD1 (5 bases). V lost 6 bases and J lost 5, with 16 bases in between. This CDR3 region has 14 residues. Germline CDR1 KGHSH, CDR2 LQKENI. The CDR3 DNA is TGTGCCAGCTCGCCTCAGGGACCCGAGTATGGCTACACCTTC. The encoded protein is CASSPQGPEYGYTF.

The rearrangement joins TRBV20-1 to TRBJ2-7, with D uncertain. V lost 6 bases, J lost 6 bases, and 18 bases lay in between. This CDR3 is 13 amino acids long. Germline V gives CDR1 DFQATT, CDR2 SNEGSKA (reference sequence). CDR3 in amino acids: CSASHPLSGEQYV. CDR3 nucleotide sequence: TGCAGTGCCTCCCACCCTCTGTCCGGCGAGCAGTACGTC.

This clonotype has ten or more counts. This chain links TRBV12-3 or TRBV12-4 with TRBJ2-1, with 8 positions matching TRBD2. This CDR3 is built from 15 residues. With V trimmed by 2 bases and J by 8 bases, 8 bases remained unmatched. This CDR3 is CASSLSSAGVDEQFF. CDR3 nucleotide sequence: TGTGCCAGCAGTTTATCATCAGCGGGGGTGGATGAGCAGTTCTTC.

The chain has TRBV7-9 and TRBJ2-3, with 7 bases fitting TRBD2. The CDR3 totals 17 residues. The germline gives CDR1 SEHNR, CDR2 FQNEAQ (reference sequence). V lost 5 bases, J lost 5 bases, and 16 bases stayed unmatched. This CDR3 is CASSAGGRAGVGDTQYF. As DNA, the CDR3 is TGTGCCAGCAGCGCTGGAGGGCGCGCGGGAGTGGGAGATACGCAGTATTTT.

The chain recombines TRBV27 with TRBJ2-2; 9 nucleotides agree with TRBD2. CDR3 length equals 17 residues. CDR1 is MNHEY, CDR2 SMNVEV, per germline (reference sequence). Trimming took 6 bases from V and 7 from J; bases not matched to a gene: 15. The CDR3, as DNA: TGTGCCAGCAGCTCAAACCCCGGGACTAGCAGGGTCGGGGAGCTGTTTTTT. Its protein product is CASSSNPGTSRVGELFF.

This clonotype was picked up many times. This chain joins TRBV4-3 and TRBJ2-7; 10 bases agree with TRBD1. The CDR3 sequence is 15 residues long. Trimming at V came to 0 bases and at J to 6 bases, leaving 5 bases not matched to a gene. From germline, CDR1 is LGHNA and CDR2 YSLEER. CDR3 residues: CASSQEPGQGFEQYF. DNA for the CDR3: TGCGCCAGCAGCCAAGAACCGGGACAGGGGTTCGAGCAGTACTTC.

The genes are TRBV4-2 and TRBJ2-7; the D is unclear. This CDR3 spans 12 amino acids. The V end was cut by 3 bases, the J end by 2 bases, with 5 bases between. Germline CDR1 LGHNA, CDR2 YNFKEQ. The CDR3 region is CASSHNAYEQYF. CDR3 DNA sequence: TGTGCCAGCAGCCACAACGCCTACGAGCAGTACTTC.